This T cell receptor beta chain was obtained from a study of T cells in Graves' hyperthyroidism and ophthalmopathy. For the study at large: The initial diagnosis was the point when peripheral blood was collected, ahead of any treatment. Findings and caveats of the study: The model anticipated ophthalmopathy a median 6.5 months pre-onset.

For this clonotype: Antigen: not known.

RNA transcripts gave rise to amplified TCR beta CDR3 regions. The HTBI primer set was used in a first-round RT-PCR of the TCR CDR3. TCRdb called the multiplex PCR reads again in MiXCR, with one record for every CDR3 protein. The sample lists around 600,000 distinct CDR3 sequences, about a sixth seen once, with under 3.5% in the top ten. Sequencing used blood. The sequence came from a woman between 40 and 50 years old with Graves' ophthalmopathy.

Written as DNA, the CDR3 is TGCGCCAGCAGTGGGGACAGGGGGCGAGAGCAGTACTTC. Encoded protein: CASSGDRGREQYF. The chain employs TRBV10-1 and TRBJ2-7; TRBD1 matches at 12 bases. The CDR3 sequence is 13 residues long. Germline V gives CDR1 WNHNN, CDR2 SYGVQD (reference sequence). Germline trimming cut 4 bases from V and 7 bases from J; bases unmatched to any gene: 2.